A single sample is the source of the 20 T cell receptor beta chains below, sequenced in a study of blood T cells in healthy people across ages. Primed by a sample-barcoded 5' primer and a J-beta primer mix, a second PCR proceeded for about 6 to 12 cycles. TCRdb re-called the 5' RACE reads through MiXCR, storing one row per CDR3 protein. In the table there are about 1.8 million distinct CDR3 sequences, about 50% of which are singletons. The sample was blood. The receptor source for this set is a woman aged 40 to 50 in good health.

This chain joins TRBV28 and TRBJ2-1; TRBD2 matches at 10 bases. V lost 3 bases to trimming and J lost 7 bases; unmatched junction nucleotides: 9. This CDR3 comprises 16 residues. Per the germline V gene, CDR1 is MDHEN and CDR2 is SYDVKM. As DNA, the CDR3 is TGTGCCAGCAGTTTGGGAGCGGGGGGGCAAGGAAATGAGCAGTTCTTC. Protein: CASSLGAGGQGNEQFF.

This clonotype showed up just once. In DNA form, the CDR3 reads TGTGCCAGTAGTATAGCCTCCCGACTAGCGGGCTGGAATGAGCAGTTCTTC. Encoded protein: CASSIASRLAGWNEQFF. The rearrangement joins TRBV19 to TRBJ2-1, with 10 bases that match TRBD2. The germline gives CDR1 LNHDA, CDR2 SQIVND (reference sequence). The V gene end was trimmed by 1 base and the J gene end by 7 bases; junction bases not matched to a gene: 10. This CDR3 region has 17 residues.

This clonotype was counted only a few times. The CDR3: CSARLLVDTQYF. The CDR3 DNA is TGCAGTGCTCGCCTTCTGGTAGATACGCAGTATTTT. The chain carries TRBV20-1 and TRBJ2-3; D is uncertain. V lost 5 bases, J lost 5 bases, and 11 bases lay in between. Germline-derived CDR1 and CDR2 are DFQATT and SNEGSKA (reference sequence). The CDR3 extends over 12 amino acids.

The chain joins TRBV28 to TRBJ1-2; unclear D gene. The CDR3 is 14 amino acids. Germline loops: CDR1 MDHEN, CDR2 SYDVKM. V was trimmed by 1 base and J by 1 base, leaving 7 bases between them. Here the CDR3 reads CASSLYGSNYGYTF. The DNA for the CDR3 is TGTGCCAGCAGTTTATACGGCAGTAACTATGGCTACACCTTC.

The chain has TRBV5-6 and TRBJ1-2; 7 bases line up with TRBD1. This CDR3 has 14 amino acids. V lost 5 bases to trimming and J lost 7 bases; unmatched junction nucleotides: 11. CDR1 and CDR2 from the germline V gene are SGHDT and YYEEEE. The CDR3: CASSLQGLVRGYTF. The DNA for the CDR3 is TGTGCCAGCAGTTTACAGGGGTTAGTGCGTGGCTACACCTTC. The entire variable domain, with the rest obtained from reference TRBV5-6 and TRBJ1-2, is as follows: DAGVTQSPTHLIKTRGQQVTLRCSPKSGHDTVSWYQQALGQGPQFIFQYYEEEERQRGNFPDRFSGHQFPNYSSELNVNALLLGDSALYLCASSLQGLVRGYTFGSGTRLTVV.

The CDR3 coding sequence is TGTGCCAGCACGGCAGACGCCTACGAGCAGTACTTC. As protein: CASTADAYEQYF. This chain uses TRBV12-3 or TRBV12-4 with TRBJ2-5; no clear D. The J call is doubtful: the DNA matches TRBJ2-7 better. The CDR3 length is 12 residues.

V is TRBV20-1 and J is TRBJ2-1; 12 nucleotides align to TRBD2. The CDR3 sequence is 18 residues long. Germline CDR1 is DFQATT and CDR2 is SNEGSKA (reference sequence). V trimming: 6 bases; J trimming: 0 bases; junction bases outside the gene matches: 12. Here the CDR3 reads CSAPRGTSGPRSYNEQFF. CDR3 in DNA: TGCAGTGCCCCGAGGGGGACTAGCGGGCCACGCTCCTACAATGAGCAGTTCTTC.

V and J are TRBV2 and TRBJ2-1, with D perhaps matching TRBD1 or TRBD2 (5 bases each). CDR1 is SNHLY, CDR2 FYNNEI, per germline. CDR3 length: 14 residues. Trimming pared 10 bases from V and 9 bases from J, leaving 22 bases between. The CDR3 DNA follows: TGTGCCATCACTCCCGGGACCGACTGGGGTGAGCAGTTCTTC. Translated: CAITPGTDWGEQFF.

The chain uses TRBV7-2 and TRBJ1-2; 7 bases agree with TRBD1. Germline V gene data show CDR1 as SGHTA and CDR2 as FQGNSA. The junction had 10 bases not matched to a gene; V was cut back by 5 bases and J by 7 bases. The CDR3 extends over 14 amino acids. CDR3 bases: TGTGCCAGCAGCACCGCCGGGACAGTGATTGGCTACACCTTC. Protein product: CASSTAGTVIGYTF.

This clonotype was found a few times. This rearrangement joins TRBV24-1 to TRBJ2-1; TRBD2 is a possible D gene (6 bases). The CDR3 consists of 14 residues. Germline-derived CDR1 and CDR2 are KGHDR and SFDVKD. Trimming stripped 10 bases from V and 3 bases from J, with 15 bases between. The CDR3 sequence: CATSPGLSYNEQFF. CDR3 nucleotides: TGTGCCACTAGTCCGGGACTTAGCTACAATGAGCAGTTCTTC.

The rearrangement uses TRBV20-1 and TRBJ1-5; 9 bases fit TRBD1. The CDR3 is 13 amino acids. The germline CDR1 and CDR2 sequences are DFQATT and SNEGSKA (reference sequence). The J segment lost 7 bases and the V segment lost 1 base, leaving 2 bases of the junction unmatched. CDR3 sequence reads: CSARAQGAQPQHF. The CDR3 coding sequence is TGCAGTGCTAGAGCACAGGGGGCACAGCCCCAGCATTTT.

Points on this clonotype: Germline is not matched at one junction end, which may reflect a read error. V is TRBV27 and J is TRBJ1-1; 9 nucleotides line up with TRBD1. Germline loops: CDR1 MNHEY, CDR2 SMNVEV (reference sequence). CDR3 length: 13 residues. The CDR3 nucleotides read TGTGCCAGCAGCCGACAGGGGGTTACTGGAGCTTTCTTT. Protein: CASSRQGVTGAFF.

The rearrangement uses TRBV28 and TRBJ2-1; 9 nucleotides line up with TRBD2. Germline trimming cut 4 bases from V and 7 bases from J; bases unmatched to any gene: 14. The CDR3 totals 17 residues. Germline CDR1 is MDHEN and CDR2 is SYDVKM. The CDR3 nucleotides are TGTGCCAGCAGTTCCCACAAAGGCGGGGGGGCCGGGAATGAGCAGTTCTTC. It codes for CASSSHKGGGAGNEQFF.

This chain links TRBV7-2 with TRBJ2-1; TRBD2 matches 8 bases. CDR1 is SGHTA and CDR2 is FQGNSA in the germline V gene. Unmatched junction bases numbered 8, after V lost 1 base and J lost 6 bases. The CDR3 has 16 residues. The CDR3 DNA sequence: TGTGCCAGCAGCTTAGGGGGACTAGTAGTACCCAATGAGCAGTTCTTC. This codes for CASSLGGLVVPNEQFF.

The chain couples TRBV20-1 to TRBJ1-4; D is unclear. Germline CDR1 is DFQATT and CDR2 is SNEGSKA (reference sequence). The V gene lost 0 bases and the J gene lost 10 bases, with 15 bases spanning the gap. This CDR3 has 14 residues. The CDR3 loop is CSARETPALGKLFF. The CDR3 region has the DNA TGCAGTGCTAGAGAAACCCCGGCGTTGGGAAAACTGTTTTTT.

The V gene is TRBV27, the J gene TRBJ1-2; D gene uncertain. Trimming removed 3 bases from V and 0 bases from J, with 17 bases in between. The length of the CDR3 is 17 residues. In germline, CDR1 is MNHEY, CDR2 SMNVEV (reference sequence). The CDR3 reads CASSFQVPVETNYGYTF. CDR3 coding DNA: TGTGCCAGCAGTTTTCAGGTCCCCGTAGAGACTAACTATGGCTACACCTTC.

The gene calls are TRBV10-2 and TRBJ1-2, with unresolved D. Trimming shortened V by 0 bases and J by 6 bases, and 14 bases separated the two germline ends. The CDR3 runs 15 residues. Germline V gene lookup returns CDR1 WSHSY and CDR2 SAAADI. CDR3 DNA: TGCGCCAGCAGTGAGTCTATCTGGGGAGTCGATGGCTACACCTTC. Amino acids: CASSESIWGVDGYTF.

V is TRBV10-2 and J is TRBJ2-7; no clear D gene. Trimming stripped 5 bases from V and 4 bases from J, with 15 bases between. The CDR3 covers 14 residues. The V gene's germline CDR1 is WSHSY and CDR2 SAAADI. Written as DNA, the CDR3 is TGCGCCAGCAGTCCGAGTGGAATGGAGTACGAGCAGTACTTC. It encodes CASSPSGMEYEQYF.

The chain carries TRBV5-1 and TRBJ2-5; D might be TRBD1 (5 bases). The CDR3 consists of 15 residues. V was trimmed by 7 bases and J by 11 bases, leaving 27 bases between them. CDR1 SGHRS and CDR2 YFSETQ come from the germline V gene. CDR3 residues: CASCLGRVGYNEQYF. CDR3 DNA sequence: TGCGCCAGCTGCCTTGGCAGGGTAGGATACAATGAGCAGTACTTC.

The chain joins TRBV29-1 to TRBJ2-5, with D tentatively TRBD2 (6 bases). This CDR3 is built from 17 residues. From germline, CDR1 is SQVTM and CDR2 ANQGSEA. V lost 4 bases and J lost 4, with 25 bases in between. The CDR3 protein is CSVAGQEGVPGVETQYF. DNA of the CDR3: TGCAGCGTTGCTGGTCAGGAGGGTGTCCCCGGGGTAGAGACCCAGTACTTC.